A selection of T cell receptor beta chains follows, all from one sample in a study of blood T cell repertoires in COVID-19. Using immunoSEQ multiplex PCR, the repertoire was profiled, and TCRdb retains in-frame clones only, with some absent. Of 200,000 to 250,000 clones in the sample, over 75% were seen once. Sequenced material: PBMCs or T cells enriched from blood (not recorded which). Every receptor here comes from a woman aged 30 to 39 who had been exposed to COVID-19. CDR3s include the opening cysteine and the closing phenylalanine or tryptophan. A D gene is named only where the DNA matches it firmly. Clone size is stated in some rows and not others, as once, few, many or a class when expanded.

TRBJ1-5 NA NA TRBV2 CASIGDRGNQPQHF TGTGCCAGCATAGGCGACAGAGGCAATCAGCCCCAGCATTTT
TRBJ1-6 NA TRBD1 TRBV6-6 CASTLGTGQSSPLHF TGTGCCAGCACCCTAGGGACAGGGCAGAGTTCACCCCTCCACTTT
TRBJ2-2 NA TRBD1 TRBV5-1 CASSRDRGTGELFF TGCGCCAGCAGCCGGGACAGGGGTACCGGGGAGCTGTTTTTT
TRBJ2-1 NA TRBD2 TRBV30 CAWKGAGNEQFF TGTGCCTGGAAAGGAGCGGGAAATGAGCAGTTCTTC
TRBJ1-1 NA TRBD1 TRBV6-5 CASSREGALSHFAFF TGTGCCAGCAGTCGTGAGGGGGCGCTTTCGCACTTTGCTTTCTTT
TRBJ2-3 NA TRBD1 TRBV19 CASSIGQGVTDTQYF TGTGCCAGTAGTATAGGACAGGGTGTCACAGATACGCAGTATTTT
TRBJ2-7 once NA TRBV25-1 CASTGAGSYEQYF TGTGCCAGTACCGGCGCGGGTTCCTACGAGCAGTACTTC
TRBJ1-1 NA TRBD1 TRBV13 CASSHSRTGGNTEAFF TGTGCCAGCAGCCACAGTAGGACAGGGGGCAACACTGAAGCTTTCTTT
TRBJ2-7 NA TRBD1 TRBV7-9 CASSPAGQGYEQYF TGTGCCAGCAGCCCGGCGGGACAGGGGTACGAGCAGTACTTC
TRBJ2-7 NA TRBD2 TRBV29-1 CSVRRTGGDSYEQYF TGCAGCGTTAGGAGAACGGGAGGGGACTCCTACGAGCAGTACTTC
TRBJ1-4 NA NA TRBV5-1 CASSTGLNARIEKLFF TGCGCCAGCTCCACAGGATTGAACGCCCGGATTGAAAAACTGTTTTTT
TRBJ2-7 NA NA TRBV5-1 CASSLGTANSYEQYF TGCGCCAGCAGCTTGGGTACAGCTAATTCCTACGAGCAGTACTTC
TRBJ1-2 NA TRBD1 TRBV28 CAGQTGDGYTF TGTGCCGGCCAGACAGGGGATGGCTACACCTTC
TRBJ1-5 NA TRBD1 TRBV7-8 CASSMGQGVNQPQHF TGTGCCAGCAGCATGGGGCAGGGGGTAAATCAGCCCCAGCATTTT
TRBJ2-7 NA NA TRBV14 CASSATPYEQYF TGTGCCAGCAGCGCGACACCGTACGAGCAGTACTTC
TRBJ2-2 NA TRBD1 TRBV7-6 CASTGQGKNTGELFF TGTGCCAGCACCGGACAGGGGAAGAACACCGGGGAGCTGTTTTTT
TRBJ1-1 NA NA TRBV12-3/TRBV12-4 CASSRIRYTEAFF TGTGCCAGCAGCCGCATCAGATACACTGAAGCTTTCTTT
TRBJ2-1 NA TRBD1 TRBV9 CASSPTTGDNEQFF TGTGCCAGCAGCCCTACCACAGGGGACAATGAGCAGTTCTTC
TRBJ2-2 NA TRBD2 TRBV3-1/TRBV3-2 CASSRSGSVYTGELFF TGTGCCAGCAGTCGTAGCGGGAGCGTATACACCGGGGAGCTGTTTTTT
TRBJ1-1 NA NA TRBV3-1/TRBV3-2 CASSQDLRQSPPSTEAFF TGTGCCAGCAGCCAAGATTTGAGACAGTCTCCTCCGAGCACTGAAGCTTTCTTT
TRBJ2-1 NA TRBD2 TRBV28 CASSLIAGGYYNEQFF TGTGCCAGCAGCCTTATTGCGGGGGGTTATTACAATGAGCAGTTCTTC
TRBJ2-3 NA NA TRBV5-6 CASSRPVTGADTQYF TGTGCCAGCAGCCGACCAGTGACAGGCGCAGATACGCAGTATTTT
TRBJ1-5 NA NA TRBV18 CASSPTEHSNQPQHF TGTGCCAGCTCCCCGACGGAGCATAGCAATCAGCCCCAGCATTTT